This T cell receptor (beta chain) appears in the sequencing data of a study of blood T cell repertoires in COVID-19. Study in general: Researchers got acute and convalescent COVID-19 samples from the United States, Italy and Spain.

The germline CDR1 and CDR2 sequences are LNHDA and SQIVND (reference sequence). The V segment lost 4 bases and the J segment 0 bases; nucleotides outside the gene matches: 7. The CDR3 spans 16 residues. Authors' processing steps: Cell counts per sample came from amplifying reference gene primers. Repertoires were generated with immunoSEQ multiplex PCR, while TCRdb's copy carries only in-frame clones and drops some. D and trimming come from the DNA, and the V and J calls and clone size come from that table. The sample has around 41,000 clones, approximately 90% seen once. V usage is TRBV19 and J usage is TRBJ2-7; TRBD1 matches 9 bases. The specimen sequenced was peripheral blood. This receptor was taken from a human donor in a cohort sampled during active COVID-19. The CDR3 loop reads CASSRRDRASSYEQYF. The CDR3 DNA reads TGTGCCAGTAGTAGGCGGGACAGGGCGAGCTCCTACGAGCAGTACTTC.